Below are 8 T cell receptor beta chains sequenced from a single sample in a study of OX40 agonist ivuxolimab in advanced cancers. Repertoires were generated with immunoSEQ multiplex PCR, while TCRdb's copy carries only in-frame clones and drops some. The sample lists about 73,000 clones; about 86% were seen once. Specimen: CD4+ or CD8+ T cells sorted from blood, collected in a trial of the OX40 agonist ivuxolimab. These receptors were obtained from an adult with an advanced solid tumor such as melanoma, head and neck, liver or kidney cancer.

The chain is built from TRBV5-1 and TRBJ2-7, with 7 bases aligning to TRBD1. CDR3 length: 15 residues. With 0 bases clipped from V and 4 bases from J, the junction kept 7 bases outside the gene matches. Germline V CDR1 and CDR2: SGHRS, YFSETQ. Here the CDR3 reads CASSLVGQEFYEQYF. In DNA, the CDR3 is TGCGCCAGCAGCTTGGTAGGACAGGAATTTTACGAGCAGTACTTC.

This chain uses TRBV6-4 with TRBJ2-1; D is ambiguous. Germline V lookup: CDR1 MRHNA, CDR2 SNTAGT. This CDR3 has 14 amino acids. V dropped 0 bases and J dropped 4 bases, with 7 bases sitting between them. The CDR3 loop is CASSDSAAYNEQFF. CDR3 DNA sequence: TGTGCCAGCAGTGACTCAGCTGCTTACAATGAGCAGTTCTTC.

The chain joins TRBV30 to TRBJ1-3; 7 positions agree with TRBD1. CDR3 size: 13 residues. V shed 4 bases, J shed 3 bases, and the junction held 3 bases outside the gene matches. Germline CDR1 GTSNPN, CDR2 SVGIG (reference sequence). CDR3 nucleotide sequence: TGTGCCTGGACAGGGGGAGGTGGAAACACCATATATTTT. Translated, it gives CAWTGGGGNTIYF.

The rearrangement links TRBV7-2 to TRBJ2-7; a possible D gene is TRBD2 (5 bases). V was cut by 1 base and J by 2 bases, with 12 bases left in between. Germline V gene data show CDR1 as SGHTA and CDR2 as FQGNSA. This CDR3 contains 15 residues. The CDR3 bases are TGTGCCAGCAGCTTAGGATCGGGAAATCCCTACGAGCAGTACTTC. This translates into CASSLGSGNPYEQYF.

The gene calls are TRBV25-1 and TRBJ1-1; no firm D call. Germline loops: CDR1 MGHDK, CDR2 SYGVNS. The CDR3 is 16 amino acids. Between the trimmed V and J ends, which lost 3 bases and 1 base, there was a span of 15 bases. The CDR3 DNA sequence: TGTGCCAGCAGTGATTTCGGACTCGGAAAGAACACTGAAGCTTTCTTT. Encoded protein: CASSDFGLGKNTEAFF.

V usage is TRBV11-3 and J usage is TRBJ2-1, with D maybe TRBD1 (6 bases). Trimming took 4 bases from V and 7 from J, leaving 14 bases between them. CDR1 SGHNT and CDR2 YENEEA come from the germline V gene. This CDR3 spans 14 amino acids. As DNA, the CDR3 is TGTGCCAGCAGCTCTTATTGGGGGACAAATGAGCAGTTCTTC. This sequence encodes CASSSYWGTNEQFF.

The CDR3 DNA is TGTGCCAGCCACCGTGGGTTCACAGATACGCAGTATTTT. Encoded protein: CASHRGFTDTQYF. The V and J genes are TRBV27 and TRBJ2-3; no clear D gene. Germline V gene data show CDR1 as MNHEY and CDR2 as SMNVEV (reference sequence). Deletions cut 8 bases from V and 2 bases from J, with 11 bases between. This CDR3 comprises 13 residues.

This clone was seen a few times. The chain carries TRBV15 and TRBJ1-5; perhaps TRBD1 as D (6 bases). Germline loops: CDR1 LNHNV, CDR2 YYDKDF (reference sequence). The CDR3 runs 14 residues. With 7 bases removed from V and 3 bases from J, the gap between germline ends came to 13 bases. CDR3 bases: TGTGCCACCAACACAGGGAGATACAATCAGCCCCAGCATTTT. It translates to CATNTGRYNQPQHF. Variable domain in full (rest from reference TRBV15 and TRBJ1-5): DAMVIQNPRYQVTQFGKPVTLSCSQTLNHNVMYWYQQKSSQAPKLLFHYYDKDFNNEADTPDNFQSRRPNTSFCFLDIRSPGLGDTAMYLCATNTGRYNQPQHFGDGTRLSIL.